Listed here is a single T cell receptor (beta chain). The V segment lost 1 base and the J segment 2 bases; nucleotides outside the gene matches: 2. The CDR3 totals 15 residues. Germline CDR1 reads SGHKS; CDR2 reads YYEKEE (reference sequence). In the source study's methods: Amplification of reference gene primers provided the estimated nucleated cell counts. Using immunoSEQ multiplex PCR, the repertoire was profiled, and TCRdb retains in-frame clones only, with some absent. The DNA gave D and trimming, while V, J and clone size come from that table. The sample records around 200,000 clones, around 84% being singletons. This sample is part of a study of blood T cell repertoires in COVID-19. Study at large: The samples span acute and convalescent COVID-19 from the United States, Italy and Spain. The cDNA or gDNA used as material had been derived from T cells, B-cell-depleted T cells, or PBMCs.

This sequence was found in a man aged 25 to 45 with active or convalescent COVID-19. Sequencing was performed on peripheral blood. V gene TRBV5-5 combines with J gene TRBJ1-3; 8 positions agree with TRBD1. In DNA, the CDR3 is TGTGCCAGCAGCTTGCAGGGGGCCGCTGGAAACACCATATATTTT. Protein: CASSLQGAAGNTIYF. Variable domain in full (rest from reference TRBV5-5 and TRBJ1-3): DAGVTQSPTHLIKTRGQQVTLRCSPISGHKSVSWYQQVLGQGPQFIFQYYEKEERGRGNFPDRFSARQFPNYSSELNVNALLLGDSALYLCASSLQGAAGNTIYFGEGSWLTVV.